This T cell receptor (beta chain) was sequenced in a study of cytomegalovirus exposure and HLA in healthy donors. For the study at large: Both the 100 to 150 validation repertoires and the roughly 640 first-cohort repertoires used the same platform, as reported by a later analysis.

Method: immunoSEQ multiplex PCR; TCRdb's copy keeps in-frame clones and lacks some. The sample lists 260,000 or so clones; 90% were seen once. With V trimmed by 0 bases and J by 4 bases, 6 bases remained unmatched. Germline CDR1 SGHRS, CDR2 YFSETQ. CDR3 length: 16 amino acids. This rearrangement joins TRBV5-1 to TRBJ2-3; 9 bases are shared with TRBD2. The receptor was derived from a young woman in good health and CMV-seronegative. The source material was PBMCs. The CDR3 here is CASSLGASGIPDTQYF. In DNA, the CDR3 is TGCGCCAGCAGCTTGGGGGCTAGCGGGATCCCAGATACGCAGTATTTT.